This T cell receptor (beta chain) emerged from a study of cytomegalovirus exposure and HLA in healthy donors. This clone was detected once. Antigen unknown. TCRdb's copy holds only in-frame clones and misses some; the assay was immunoSEQ multiplex PCR. Among over 200,000 clones, over 75% were seen once, and the ten largest hold about 2%. Whole-study findings and limits: A later analysis found first-cohort TCR clusters tended to co-occur in the approximately 120 validation repertoires. Rare TCR sequences predominated, though certain public TCRs were found in many donors. Under in vitro conditions, three CMV-associated chains were confirmed as specific for CMV antigens. The study recorded some 160 TCR beta chains that were cytomegalovirus-associated.

Germline trimming cut 3 bases from V and 4 bases from J; bases unmatched to any gene: 11. In germline, CDR1 is KGHSH, CDR2 LQKENI. The CDR3 is 17 residues long. This receptor was obtained from a young woman in good health and CMV-seropositive. The sequenced sample was PBMCs. This chain links TRBV18 with TRBJ2-2, with TRBD1 matching 7 bases. CDR3 bases: TGTGCCAGCTCACCCACCACAGGGGCGCAGAGCACCGGGGAGCTGTTTTTT. Protein product: CASSPTTGAQSTGELFF.